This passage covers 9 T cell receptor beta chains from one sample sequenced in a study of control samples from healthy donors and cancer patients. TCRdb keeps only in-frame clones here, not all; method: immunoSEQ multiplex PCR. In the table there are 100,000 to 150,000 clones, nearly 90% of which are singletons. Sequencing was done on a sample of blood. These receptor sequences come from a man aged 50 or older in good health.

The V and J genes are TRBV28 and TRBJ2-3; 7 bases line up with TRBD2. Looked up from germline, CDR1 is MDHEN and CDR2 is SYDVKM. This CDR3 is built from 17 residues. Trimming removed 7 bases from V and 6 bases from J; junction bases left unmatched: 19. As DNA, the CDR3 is TGTGCCAGCACCCTGGTGGGGCGGGGGTCCGTCGTGGATACGCAGTATTTT. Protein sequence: CASTLVGRGSVVDTQYF.

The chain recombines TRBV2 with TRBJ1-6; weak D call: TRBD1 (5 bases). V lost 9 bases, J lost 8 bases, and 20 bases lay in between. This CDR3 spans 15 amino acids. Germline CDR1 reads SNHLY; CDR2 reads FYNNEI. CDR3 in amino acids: CASSSGGGFYSPLHF. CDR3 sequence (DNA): TGTGCCAGTTCGTCCGGGGGGGGTTTTTATTCACCCCTCCACTTT. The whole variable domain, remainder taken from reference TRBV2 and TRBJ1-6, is EPEVTQTPSHQVTQMGQEVILRCVPISNHLYFYWYRQILGQKVEFLVSFYNNEISEKSEIFDDQFSVERPDGSNFTLKIRSTKLEDSAMYFCASSSGGGFYSPLHFGNGTRLTVT.

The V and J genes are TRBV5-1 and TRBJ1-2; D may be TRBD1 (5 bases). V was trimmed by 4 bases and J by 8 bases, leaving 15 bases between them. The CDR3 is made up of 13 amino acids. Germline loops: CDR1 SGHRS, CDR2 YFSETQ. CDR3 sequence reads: CASSPLAGIGYTF. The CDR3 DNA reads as TGCGCCAGCAGCCCCCTGGCAGGGATCGGCTACACCTTC.

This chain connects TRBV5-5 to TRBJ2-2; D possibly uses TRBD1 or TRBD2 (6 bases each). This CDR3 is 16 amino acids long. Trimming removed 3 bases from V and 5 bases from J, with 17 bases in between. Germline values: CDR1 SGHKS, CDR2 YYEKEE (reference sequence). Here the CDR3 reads CASSWARGLGTGELFF. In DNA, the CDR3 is TGTGCCAGCAGCTGGGCACGGGGGCTGGGGACCGGGGAGCTGTTTTTT.

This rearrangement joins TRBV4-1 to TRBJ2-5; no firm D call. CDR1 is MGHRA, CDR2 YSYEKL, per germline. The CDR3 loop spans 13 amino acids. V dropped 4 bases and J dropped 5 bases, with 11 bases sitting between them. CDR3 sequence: CASSRLLSETQYF. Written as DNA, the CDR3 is TGCGCCAGCAGCCGCCTTCTCTCCGAGACCCAGTACTTC.

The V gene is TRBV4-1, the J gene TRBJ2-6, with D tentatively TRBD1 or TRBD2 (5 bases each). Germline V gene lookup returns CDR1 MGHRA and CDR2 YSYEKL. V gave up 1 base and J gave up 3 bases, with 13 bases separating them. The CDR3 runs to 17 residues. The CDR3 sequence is CASSQGGMGDGANVLTF. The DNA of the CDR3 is TGCGCCAGCAGCCAAGGGGGTATGGGGGATGGGGCCAACGTCCTGACTTTC.

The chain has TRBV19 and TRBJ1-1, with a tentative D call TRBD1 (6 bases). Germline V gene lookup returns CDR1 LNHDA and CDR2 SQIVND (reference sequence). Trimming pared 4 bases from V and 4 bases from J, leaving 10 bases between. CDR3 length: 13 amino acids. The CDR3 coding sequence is TGTGCCAGTAGTACCGGGACAAGCACTGAAGCTTTCTTT. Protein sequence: CASSTGTSTEAFF.

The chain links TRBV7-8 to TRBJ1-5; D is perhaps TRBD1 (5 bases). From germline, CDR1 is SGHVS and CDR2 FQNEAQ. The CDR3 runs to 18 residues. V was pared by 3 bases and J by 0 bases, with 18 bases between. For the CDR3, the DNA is TGTGCCAGCAGCTTTTACCCAGGGTTAGTCGGTAGCAATCAGCCCCAGCATTTT. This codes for CASSFYPGLVGSNQPQHF. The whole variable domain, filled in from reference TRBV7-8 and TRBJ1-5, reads GAGVSQSPRYKVAKRGQDVALRCDPISGHVSLFWYQQALGQGPEFLTYFQNEAQLDKSGLPSDRFFAERPEGSVSTLKIQRTQQEDSAVYLCASSFYPGLVGSNQPQHFGDGTRLSIL.

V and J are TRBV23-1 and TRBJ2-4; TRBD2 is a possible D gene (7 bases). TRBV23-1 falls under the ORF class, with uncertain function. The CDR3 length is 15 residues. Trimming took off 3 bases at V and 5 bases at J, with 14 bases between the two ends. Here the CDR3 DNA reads TGCGCCAGCAGTCACAGCGGGACATTCGAAAACATTCAGTACTTC. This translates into CASSHSGTFENIQYF.